This T cell receptor (beta chain) was profiled in a study of T cells in Graves' hyperthyroidism and ophthalmopathy. The TCR beta CDR3 regions underwent amplification using RNA transcripts as the source. RT-PCR in the first round (using the HTBI primer set) targeted the TCR CDR3. One entry per CDR3 protein, called by TCRdb with MiXCR from the multiplex PCR reads. This table has about 400,000 distinct CDR3 sequences, around 16% appearing once. The CDR3 runs 14 residues. Trimming removed 5 bases at V and 2 bases at J, with 10 bases between. CDR1 is SNHLY and CDR2 is FYNNEI in the germline V gene. The receptor was isolated from a woman aged 18-35 years with Graves' hyperthyroidism. The chain joins TRBV2 to TRBJ2-1; D is unclear. The specimen was blood. CDR3 nucleotides: TGTGCCAGCAGTACACGCGCCGCCTACAATGAGCAGTTCTTC. It yields the protein CASSTRAAYNEQFF.